This entry concerns a single T cell receptor beta chain. Original analysis: Using reference gene primer amplification, nucleated cell counts were estimated. Sequencing used immunoSEQ multiplex PCR; TCRdb keeps in-frame clones, though not all of them. Clone size and the V and J calls come from that table; the DNA yielded D and trimming. Of hundreds of thousands of clones detected, around 90% appear once; the ten largest clones hold about 0.24%. The data stem from a study of blood T cell repertoires in COVID-19. Looking at the study overall: Samples representing acute and convalescent COVID-19 were sourced from the United States, Italy and Spain. T cells, B-cell-depleted T cells, or PBMCs provided the cDNA or gDNA that served as material.

The CDR3 covers 14 residues. The trim removed 5 bases at V and 6 bases at J, leaving 6 bases unmatched. CDR1 is SGHTA and CDR2 is FQGNSA in the germline V gene. The chain recombines TRBV7-2 with TRBJ1-5; TRBD1 matches at 8 bases. The sequence derives from a woman aged 18-29 years with acute or convalescent COVID-19. The sequenced material came from peripheral blood. CDR3 region: CASSPDRGGQPQHF. In nucleotides, the CDR3 is TGTGCCAGCAGCCCAGACAGGGGAGGTCAGCCCCAGCATTTT.